This T cell receptor (beta chain) was retrieved from a study of control samples from healthy donors and cancer patients. CDR1 KGHSH and CDR2 LQKENI come from the germline V gene. V dropped 4 bases and J dropped 2 bases, with 10 bases sitting between them. The CDR3 is 14 residues long. Using immunoSEQ multiplex PCR, the repertoire was profiled, and TCRdb retains in-frame clones only, with some absent. The sample shows around 130,000 clones, 75% to 95% of them seen only once. The sequenced material came from blood. This chain connects TRBV18 to TRBJ2-3; no definite D call. The clonotype was recovered from a man between 18 and 35 years old in good health. CDR3 nucleotide sequence: TGTGCCAGCTCACTTGCCGGATTCACAGATACGCAGTATTTT. The encoded protein is CASSLAGFTDTQYF.